What follows is one T cell receptor beta chain and its context. Its antigen target is currently unknown. Base quality data are lacking; no much larger clone is found one base away. The germline V gene encodes CDR1 SGHTA and CDR2 FQGNSA. From cysteine to phenylalanine, the CDR3 is 14 amino acids long. The entry retains the CDR3 DNA only, 42 bases that are in frame from base 1. Library preparation used PCR. Instrument on record: Illumina HiSeq 2000. TCRdb trimmed public reads at Q25 via fastp, called clones via MiXCR and kept in-frame beta chains. CDR3 protein duplicates are merged, each entry listing the most common genes and DNA. For this sample there are approximately 20,000 distinct CDR3 sequences; around 40% appear just once. Of the sample, roughly 36% falls within the top ten clones. This sample is drawn from a study of tumor-infiltrating lymphocytes in oesophageal squamous cell carcinoma (dated by TCRdb to about 2016).

Recombination connected TRBV7-2 to TRBJ2-6, with 7 middle bases fitting TRBD1. The DNA end is a closer match to TRBJ2-7, so the J assignment may be wrong. The source is a male donor with esophageal squamous cell carcinoma. Sequencing used esophageal tumor tissue. The DNA reads TGTGCCAGCAGCCCATGGACAGGACCCTACGAGCAGTACTTC. The translation is CASSPWTGPYEQYF.